This T cell receptor beta chain was sequenced in a study of tumor-infiltrating lymphocytes in primary liver carcinoma. Germline DNA was also extracted, and blood RNA was taken from unsorted whole blood. The CDR3 has 14 amino acids. The germline V gene has CDR1 MDHEN and CDR2 SYDVKM. As concerns this clonotype: Sequence at one end of the junction differs from germline and may be a read error.

Priming with a constant-region primer yielded TCR beta cDNA from about 540 ng total RNA. Three nested multiplex PCR rounds, a slightly modified ARM-PCR method, built the TCR beta libraries. Rounds one and two of PCR, each of 10 cycles, were primed with TRBV1-TRBV30 forward primers and a C-beta reverse primer. TCRdb re-derived calls from the multiplex PCR reads in MiXCR, one entry per CDR3 protein. The repertoire holds 330,000 or so distinct CDR3 sequences, with roughly 61% as singletons. The clonotype was recovered from a man aged 40-49 years with primary liver carcinoma and hepatitis B virus infection. Sequenced: peripheral blood. The gene calls are TRBV28 and TRBJ2-7; D unclear. CDR3 sequence reads: CAISFLSRPHEQYF. The CDR3 DNA reads as TGTGCCATCAGTTTCCTCTCCCGCCCCCACGAGCAGTACTTC.